The 21 T cell receptor beta chains in this list originate from one sample, sequenced in a study of blood T cell repertoires in COVID-19. Sequenced by immunoSEQ multiplex PCR; TCRdb stores in-frame clones only, minus some. The repertoire holds about 190,000 clones, with roughly 89% as singletons. Sequencing used peripheral blood. The receptors here all came from a middle-aged man with acute or convalescent COVID-19.

The chain combines TRBV5-1 with TRBJ1-4, with D unclear. Trimming left V 2 bases short and J 8 bases short, with 10 bases between. This CDR3 has 13 residues. In germline, CDR1 is SGHRS, CDR2 YFSETQ. CDR3 in amino acids: CASSLRGREKLFF. The CDR3 nucleotides read TGCGCCAGCAGCTTAAGAGGGCGGGAAAAACTGTTTTTT.

This sequence joins TRBV28 and TRBJ1-5, with 7 bases matching TRBD1. The germline V gene has CDR1 MDHEN and CDR2 SYDVKM. The trim removed 2 bases at V and 5 bases at J, leaving 6 bases unmatched. The CDR3 covers 15 residues. The CDR3 loop reads CASSLRDSLYQPQHF. The CDR3 region has the DNA TGTGCCAGCAGTTTAAGGGACAGCCTCTATCAGCCCCAGCATTTT.

V and J are TRBV2 and TRBJ1-2; TRBD1 is a possible D gene (6 bases). V lost 2 bases, J lost 5 bases, and 15 bases lay in between. Germline V gene data show CDR1 as SNHLY and CDR2 as FYNNEI. The CDR3 covers 15 residues. CDR3 region: CASSETGGRGYGYTF. CDR3 bases: TGTGCCAGCAGTGAAACCGGGGGGCGCGGTTATGGCTACACCTTC.

The V and J genes are TRBV20-1 and TRBJ2-4; D remains unclear. The CDR3 spans 10 residues. V lost 0 bases and J lost 9, with 3 bases in between. CDR1 DFQATT and CDR2 SNEGSKA come from the germline V gene (reference sequence). CDR3 sequence reads: CSARDIIQYF. The CDR3 DNA sequence: TGCAGTGCTAGAGATATCATTCAGTACTTC.

The genes are TRBV5-1 and TRBJ2-1, with a possible D match to TRBD2 (5 bases). In germline, CDR1 is SGHRS, CDR2 YFSETQ. This CDR3 has 15 residues. V shed 1 base and J shed 6 bases, with 14 bases lying between them. In nucleotides, the CDR3 is TGCGCCAGCAGCTTGCCCTGGGAGAGGGCCAATGAGCAGTTCTTC. Amino acid sequence: CASSLPWERANEQFF.

V usage is TRBV6-6 and J usage is TRBJ1-5, with D unclear. This CDR3 is 14 amino acids long. In germline, CDR1 is MNHNY, CDR2 SVGAGI (reference sequence). V lost 5 bases to trimming and J lost 2 bases, with 10 bases between them. CDR3 DNA: TGTGCCAGCAGTCTTGGAGGTGGCAATCAGCCCCAGCATTTT. This encodes CASSLGGGNQPQHF.

The rearrangement links TRBV7-3 to TRBJ2-1; a possible D gene is TRBD1 (5 bases). V dropped 2 bases and J dropped 2 bases, with 16 bases sitting between them. The CDR3 has 17 residues. Germline V gene sequence: CDR1 SGHTA, CDR2 FQGTGA. For the CDR3, the DNA is TGTGCCAGCAGCTTAGAAGGGGCAGACGAGCCCTACAATGAGCAGTTCTTC. It is translated as CASSLEGADEPYNEQFF. Together with reference TRBV7-3 and TRBJ2-1, the CDR3 gives the full variable domain: GAGVSQTPSNKVTEKGKYVELRCDPISGHTALYWYRQSLGQGPEFLIYFQGTGAADDSGLPNDRFFAVRPEGSVSTLKIQRTERGDSAVYLCASSLEGADEPYNEQFFGPGTRLTVL.

V and J are TRBV6-4 and TRBJ1-1; D unclear. This CDR3 is built from 14 residues. The germline V gene has CDR1 MRHNA and CDR2 SNTAGT. The V end lost 0 bases, the J end lost 1 base, and 6 bases lay between the germline ends. The CDR3 reads CASSDSSGNTEAFF. The CDR3 nucleotides are TGTGCCAGCAGTGACTCGTCAGGGAACACTGAAGCTTTCTTT.

This clone is a singleton in its sample. The genes are TRBV2 and TRBJ1-3, with D unclear. Germline lookup yields CDR1 SNHLY and CDR2 FYNNEI. This CDR3 is 12 amino acids long. V gave up 4 bases and J gave up 3 bases, with 4 bases separating them. The CDR3 coding sequence is TGTGCCAGCAGTGCTTTTGGAAACACCATATATTTT. Translating it yields CASSAFGNTIYF.

V is TRBV29-1 and J is TRBJ2-3; D not certain. The germline CDR1 and CDR2 sequences are SQVTM and ANQGSEA. The length of the CDR3 is 13 residues. The V gene lost 1 base and the J gene lost 4 bases, with 9 bases spanning the gap. The CDR3 reads CSVEAPPADTQYF. Here the CDR3 DNA reads TGCAGCGTTGAAGCCCCCCCGGCAGATACGCAGTATTTT.

The V call is TRBV28, the J call TRBJ2-1, with 9 bases lining up with TRBD2. The CDR3 is made up of 13 amino acids. Losses at the gene ends were 5 bases for V and 11 bases for J; bases not matched to a gene: 7. Germline V gene sequence: CDR1 MDHEN, CDR2 SYDVKM. CDR3 sequence reads: CASSEGRGGQQFF. CDR3 bases: TGTGCCAGCAGTGAGGGGCGGGGGGGGCAGCAGTTCTTC.

The chain employs TRBV19 and TRBJ1-5; D is uncertain. The CDR3 is 15 amino acids. Germline CDR1 reads LNHDA; CDR2 reads SQIVND (reference sequence). With 6 bases removed from V and 3 bases from J, the gap between germline ends came to 15 bases. CDR3 sequence: CASSYGVFDNQPQHF. The CDR3 DNA reads as TGTGCCAGTAGCTACGGGGTGTTTGACAATCAGCCCCAGCATTTT.

J is TRBJ2-6 and V is TRBV5-1; D call uncertain. CDR3 length equals 15 residues. Germline lookup yields CDR1 SGHRS and CDR2 YFSETQ. The V gene lost 1 base and the J gene lost 0 bases, with 5 bases spanning the gap. The CDR3 sequence is CASSLMSSGANVLTF. The CDR3 nucleotides read TGCGCCAGCAGCTTGATGAGCTCTGGGGCCAACGTCCTGACTTTC. Variable domain in full (rest from reference TRBV5-1 and TRBJ2-6): KAGVTQTPRYLIKTRGQQVTLSCSPISGHRSVSWYQQTPGQGLQFLFEYFSETQRNKGNFPGRFSGRQFSNSRSEMNVSTLELGDSALYLCASSLMSSGANVLTFGAGSRLTVL.

Details on this clone: The same CDR3 arises from other DNA sequences in this sample as well. J is TRBJ2-3 and V is TRBV4-2, with TRBD2 matching over 11 bases. J gave up 1 base and V 3 bases, and 3 bases lay outside the gene matches. Germline V gene lookup returns CDR1 LGHNA and CDR2 YNFKEQ. The CDR3 is 16 residues long. The CDR3 nucleotides are TGTGCCAGCAGCCAGGGTAGCGGGGGGGGCACAGATACGCAGTATTTT. Amino acid sequence: CASSQGSGGGTDTQYF.

This clone was seen once. The gene calls are TRBV9 and TRBJ2-2; D is possibly TRBD1 (5 bases). The ends were cut back, 3 bases at V and 6 bases at J, with 15 bases in the middle. The CDR3 spans 15 residues. Germline V gives CDR1 SGDLS, CDR2 YYNGEE. CDR3 sequence: CASSEKGLIAGELFF. As DNA, the CDR3 is TGTGCCAGCAGCGAAAAGGGGTTAATAGCCGGGGAGCTGTTTTTT.

As DNA, the CDR3 is TGTGCCAGCAGTTACCCGTCTAGCGGGGGCCCCCTCACAGATACGCAGTATTTT. It encodes CASSYPSSGGPLTDTQYF. The V and J genes are TRBV6-2 or TRBV6-3 and TRBJ2-3; 10 bases fit TRBD2. This CDR3 has 18 residues. V dropped 2 bases and J dropped 2; count of bases not matched to a gene: 10. Germline CDR1 MNHEY, CDR2 SVGEGT.

The gene calls are TRBV18 and TRBJ1-6, with 9 bases fitting TRBD1. CDR3 size: 16 residues. The V segment lost 4 bases and the J segment 7 bases; nucleotides outside the gene matches: 8. Germline V lookup: CDR1 KGHSH, CDR2 LQKENI. For the CDR3, the DNA is TGTGCCAGCTCACTTAATACAGGGGGCAGAAATTCACCCCTCCACTTT. Translating gives CASSLNTGGRNSPLHF.

The chain carries TRBV7-9 and TRBJ2-7; TRBD2 agrees at 8 bases. CDR3 length equals 15 residues. J was trimmed by 3 bases and V by 2 bases; bases with no gene match: 6. Germline lookup yields CDR1 SEHNR and CDR2 FQNEAQ (reference sequence). This CDR3 reads CASSLKGGRLYEQYF. CDR3 in DNA: TGTGCCAGCAGCTTAAAGGGCGGGAGGCTCTACGAGCAGTACTTC.

This chain joins TRBV25-1 and TRBJ2-1, with D maybe TRBD1 (5 bases). This CDR3 is 15 amino acids long. Germline CDR1 MGHDK, CDR2 SYGVNS. The V end lost 3 bases, the J end lost 0 bases, and 9 bases lay between the germline ends. The CDR3 protein is CASSEDTRSYNEQFF. CDR3 bases: TGTGCCAGCAGTGAGGACACCCGCTCCTACAATGAGCAGTTCTTC.

The chain couples TRBV5-1 to TRBJ2-5, with 9 bases identical to TRBD2. This CDR3 contains 16 residues. Germline V gene data show CDR1 as SGHRS and CDR2 as YFSETQ. The ends lost 4 bases at V and 1 base at J; junction bases unmatched: 8. The CDR3, as DNA: TGCGCCAGCAGCGTTGGGACTAGCAACATCCAAGAGACCCAGTACTTC. It yields the protein CASSVGTSNIQETQYF.

The chain is built from TRBV28 and TRBJ1-1; no clear D. V was cut by 4 bases and J by 4 bases, with 10 bases left in between. Germline CDR1 MDHEN, CDR2 SYDVKM. The CDR3 covers 13 residues. CDR3 sequence: CASSSTVFTEAFF. The DNA for the CDR3 is TGTGCCAGCAGTTCCACAGTGTTCACTGAAGCTTTCTTT.